These 2 T cell receptor beta chains were all obtained from the same sample, sequenced in a study of T-cell memory formation after mild COVID-19. One entry per CDR3 protein results from TCRdb running MiXCR on the 5' RACE reads. The table shows about 430,000 distinct CDR3 sequences, with approximately 24% occurring only once. The specimen sequenced was PBMCs or a T cell subset sorted from them (not recorded which). The receptor set was obtained from an adult woman who had mild COVID-19 (a few samples of this study predate the infection). Cell type and time point are not known.

The chain combines TRBV7-9 with TRBJ1-1, with a possible D match to TRBD1 (6 bases). Trimming cost V 2 bases and J 0 bases, with 13 bases left between them. Looked up from germline, CDR1 is SEHNR and CDR2 is FQNEAQ (reference sequence). This CDR3 spans 16 amino acids. The CDR3: CASSLIGGQLNTEAFF. DNA for the CDR3: TGTGCCAGCAGCTTAATTGGGGGCCAACTGAACACTGAAGCTTTCTTT. Complete variable domain (other parts from reference TRBV7-9 and TRBJ1-1): DTGVSQNPRHKITKRGQNVTFRCDPISEHNRLYWYRQTLGQGPEFLTYFQNEAQLEKSRLLSDRFSAERPKGSFSTLEIQRTEQGDSAMYLCASSLIGGQLNTEAFFGQGTRLTVV.

This chain connects TRBV7-9 to TRBJ2-5; tentative D call: TRBD1 (5 bases). CDR1 and CDR2 from the germline V gene are SEHNR and FQNEAQ (reference sequence). The V end was cut by 1 base, the J end by 2 bases, with 11 bases between. The CDR3 runs 15 residues. The CDR3 bases are TGTGCCAGCAGCTTAGGCCCGGCAGGGCAAGAGACCCAGTACTTC. It translates to CASSLGPAGQETQYF.